This T cell receptor (beta chain) originates from a study of neurological immune-mediated disorders. Study-wide results and caveats: While HTLV-1-associated myelopathy showed the greatest TCR clonal expansion, multiple sclerosis showed the least, falling below healthy controls.

With 10-nucleotide random UMIs, 5'RACE was used to make the cDNA. TCRdb re-analysed the 5' RACE reads in MiXCR, keeping a single row per CDR3 protein. In the table there are tens of thousands of distinct CDR3 sequences, approximately 10% of which are singletons. Regarding this clonotype: Its antigen is undetermined.

From germline, CDR1 is SGHRS and CDR2 YFSETQ. This CDR3 spans 14 amino acids. V lost 8 bases and J lost 5, with 19 bases in between. The receptor's source is a man aged 35-49 years in good health. Material for sequencing was PBMCs. The J gene is TRBJ2-5, the V gene TRBV5-1, with D possibly being TRBD2 (5 bases). The CDR3 is CASSPGILGETQYF. The CDR3 DNA is TGCGCCAGTAGTCCCGGGATCCTGGGGGAGACCCAGTACTTC.